This T cell receptor beta chain emerged from a study of spatial heterogeneity in lung cancer. This clonotype was detected many times. The antigen is not known. CDR1 and CDR2 (germline): MNHEY, SMNVEV (reference sequence). This CDR3 region has 15 residues. Deletions cut 6 bases from V and 4 bases from J, with 15 bases between. Sample time point: sample taken at primary tumor resection. Sequencing of whole RNA from tumor, nontumor lung or frozen PBMC involved no sorting. Study-wide results and limits: There was tracking of ubiquitous and regional nonsynonymous mutations by the respective counts of ubiquitous and regional expanded TCRs. Expanded intratumoral alpha and beta TCR counts tracked tumor mutation counts.

TCRdb re-called the 5' RACE reads through MiXCR, storing one row per CDR3 protein. The sample has fewer than 25,000 distinct CDR3 sequences, 4.8% seen once. This receptor was taken from a male donor with early-stage non-small cell lung cancer. This sample comprised lung tumor tissue, obtained at surgery. The V call is TRBV27, the J call TRBJ2-2; TRBD2 is a possible D gene (6 bases). The CDR3 DNA is TGTGCCAGCAGGGGTGGGGACTCGATCACCGGGGAGCTGTTTTTT. Translated, it gives CASRGGDSITGELFF.